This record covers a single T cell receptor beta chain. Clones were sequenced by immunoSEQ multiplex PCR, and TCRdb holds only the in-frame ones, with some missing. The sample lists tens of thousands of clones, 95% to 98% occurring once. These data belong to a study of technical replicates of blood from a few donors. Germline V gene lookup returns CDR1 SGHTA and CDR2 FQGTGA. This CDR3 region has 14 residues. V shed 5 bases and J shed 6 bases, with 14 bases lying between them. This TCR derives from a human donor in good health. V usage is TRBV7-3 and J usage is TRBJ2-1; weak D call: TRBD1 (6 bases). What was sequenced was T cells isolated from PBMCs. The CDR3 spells CASSDRPLGNEQFF. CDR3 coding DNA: TGTGCCAGCAGCGACAGGCCTTTGGGCAATGAGCAGTTCTTC.